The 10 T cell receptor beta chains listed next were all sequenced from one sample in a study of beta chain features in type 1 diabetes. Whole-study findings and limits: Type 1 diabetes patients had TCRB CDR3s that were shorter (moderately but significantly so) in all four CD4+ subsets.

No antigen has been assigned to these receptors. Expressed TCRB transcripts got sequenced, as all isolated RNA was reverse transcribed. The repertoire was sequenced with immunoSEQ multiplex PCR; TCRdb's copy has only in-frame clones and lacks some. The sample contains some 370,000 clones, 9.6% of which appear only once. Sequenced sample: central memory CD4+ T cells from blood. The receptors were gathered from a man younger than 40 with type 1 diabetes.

CDR3 DNA: TGTGCCAGTAGTTCCTATTACACCGGGGAGCTGTTTTTT. Translated: CASSSYYTGELFF. The chain employs TRBV19 and TRBJ2-2; D not resolved. This CDR3 is 13 amino acids long. Germline CDR1 LNHDA, CDR2 SQIVND (reference sequence). V was clipped by 5 bases and J by 3 bases, with 7 bases between them.

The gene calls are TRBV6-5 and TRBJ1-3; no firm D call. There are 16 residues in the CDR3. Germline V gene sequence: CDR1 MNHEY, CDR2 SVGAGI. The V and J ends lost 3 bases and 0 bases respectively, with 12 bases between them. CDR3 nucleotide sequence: TGTGCCAGCAGTTATTCCCAACTGAGCTCTGGAAACACCATATATTTT. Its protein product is CASSYSQLSSGNTIYF.

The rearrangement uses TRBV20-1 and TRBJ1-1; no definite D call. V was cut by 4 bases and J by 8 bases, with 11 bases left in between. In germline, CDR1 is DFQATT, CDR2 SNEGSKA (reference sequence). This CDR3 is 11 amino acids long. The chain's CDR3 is CSANGLGEAFF. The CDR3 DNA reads TGCAGTGCTAATGGGTTGGGCGAAGCTTTCTTT.

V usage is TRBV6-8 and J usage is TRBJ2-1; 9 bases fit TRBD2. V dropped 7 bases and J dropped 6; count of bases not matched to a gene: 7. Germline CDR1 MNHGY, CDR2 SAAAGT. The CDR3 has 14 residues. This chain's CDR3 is CASISSGSTNEQFF. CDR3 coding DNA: TGTGCCAGCATCAGTAGCGGGAGTACCAATGAGCAGTTCTTC.

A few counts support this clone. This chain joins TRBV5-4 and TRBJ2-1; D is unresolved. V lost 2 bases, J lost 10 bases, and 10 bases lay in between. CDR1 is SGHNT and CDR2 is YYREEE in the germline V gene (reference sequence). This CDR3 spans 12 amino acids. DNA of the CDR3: TGTGCCAGCAGCTTCGTAGGGAACGAGCAGTTCTTC. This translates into CASSFVGNEQFF.

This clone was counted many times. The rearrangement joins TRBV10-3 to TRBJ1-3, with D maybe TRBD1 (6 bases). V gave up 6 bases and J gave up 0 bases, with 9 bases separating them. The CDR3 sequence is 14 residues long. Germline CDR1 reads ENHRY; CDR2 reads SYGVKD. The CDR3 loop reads CAIRQGTSGNTIYF. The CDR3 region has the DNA TGTGCCATCAGACAGGGCACCTCTGGAAACACCATATATTTT.

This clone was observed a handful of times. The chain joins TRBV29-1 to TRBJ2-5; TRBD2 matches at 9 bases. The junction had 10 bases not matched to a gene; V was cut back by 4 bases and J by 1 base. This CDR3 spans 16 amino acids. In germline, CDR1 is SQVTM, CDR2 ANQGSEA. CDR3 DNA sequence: TGCAGCGTTGGAGGTGTTCTAGCGGGAAGCCAAGAGACCCAGTACTTC. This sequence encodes CSVGGVLAGSQETQYF.

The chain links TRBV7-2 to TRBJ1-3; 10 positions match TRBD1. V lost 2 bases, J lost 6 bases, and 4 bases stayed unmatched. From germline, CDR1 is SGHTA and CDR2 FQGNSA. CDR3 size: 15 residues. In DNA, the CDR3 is TGTGCCAGCAGCTTACGGACAGGGGGGGCAAACACCATATATTTT. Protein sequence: CASSLRTGGANTIYF.

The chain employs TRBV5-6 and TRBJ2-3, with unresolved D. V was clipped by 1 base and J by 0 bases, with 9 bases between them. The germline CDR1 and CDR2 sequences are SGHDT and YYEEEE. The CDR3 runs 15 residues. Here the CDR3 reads CASSLRVRSTDTQYF. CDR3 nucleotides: TGTGCCAGCAGCTTGCGCGTCAGAAGCACAGATACGCAGTATTTT. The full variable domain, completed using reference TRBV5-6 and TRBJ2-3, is DAGVTQSPTHLIKTRGQQVTLRCSPKSGHDTVSWYQQALGQGPQFIFQYYEEEERQRGNFPDRFSGHQFPNYSSELNVNALLLGDSALYLCASSLRVRSTDTQYFGPGTRLTVL.

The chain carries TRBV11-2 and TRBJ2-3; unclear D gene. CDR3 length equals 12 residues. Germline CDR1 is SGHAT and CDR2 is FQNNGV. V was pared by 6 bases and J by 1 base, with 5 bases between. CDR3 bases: TGTGCCAGCAGGGACCGCACAGATACGCAGTATTTT. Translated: CASRDRTDTQYF.